The 8 T cell receptor beta chains given below trace back to one sample, sequenced in a study of cytotoxic CD8 clonotypes in ibrutinib-treated CLL (dated by TCRdb to the early 2020s). Libraries were built with the immunoSEQ multiplex PCR assay. TCRdb holds this immuneACCESS table with in-frame rearrangements only. Some clones are missing; in checked studies, unresolved V genes explain under half, and the rest has no known cause. For this sample the table gives some 22,000 clones, of which nearly 80% were detected only once. Clones ranked in the top ten supply under 9.5% of the sample. The sample here was PBMCs, taken before ibrutinib treatment. Every receptor here comes from a human donor with chronic lymphocytic leukemia.

The CDR3 sequence: CASTPGTGNSGELFF. The DNA of the CDR3 is TGTGCCAGCACCCCCGGGACAGGGAATAGCGGGGAGCTGTTTTTT. The J gene is TRBJ2-2, the V gene TRBV27; 9 bases align to TRBD1. This CDR3 is built from 15 residues. V shed 7 bases and J 7 bases; nucleotides not matched to a gene: 10. Germline V CDR1 and CDR2: MNHEY, SMNVEV (reference sequence).

The V call is TRBV7-2, the J call TRBJ2-3; TRBD2 agrees at 13 bases. Germline assignment: CDR1 SGHTA and CDR2 FQGNSA. The CDR3 totals 18 residues. V shed 2 bases, J shed 0 bases, and the junction held 5 bases outside the gene matches. The CDR3 DNA reads TGTGCCAGCAGCTTAATTGGGACTAGCGGGGCTAGCACAGATACGCAGTATTTT. Encoded protein: CASSLIGTSGASTDTQYF.

The genes are TRBV6-1 and TRBJ1-1, with D uncertain. Trimming shortened V by 3 bases and J by 1 base, and 12 bases separated the two germline ends. The V gene's germline CDR1 is MNHNS and CDR2 SASEGT. The CDR3 contains 15 residues. The CDR3 sequence is CASSDLQWKNTEAFF. In nucleotides, the CDR3 is TGTGCCAGCAGTGACTTACAGTGGAAGAACACTGAAGCTTTCTTT.

The chain joins TRBV11-2 to TRBJ2-3; D is undetermined. Germline lookup yields CDR1 SGHAT and CDR2 FQNNGV. The V gene lost 5 bases and the J gene lost 5 bases, with 11 bases spanning the gap. The CDR3 is 13 amino acids. CDR3 sequence: CASSAGREDTQYF. The CDR3 region has the DNA TGTGCCAGCAGCGCTGGACGCGAAGATACGCAGTATTTT.

The chain couples TRBV5-4 to TRBJ2-5; weak D call: TRBD1 (5 bases). The CDR3 covers 14 residues. The germline CDR1 and CDR2 sequences are SGHNT and YYREEE (reference sequence). V was pared by 3 bases and J by 1 base, with 10 bases between. This CDR3 reads CASSSKGAQETQYF. CDR3 bases: TGTGCCAGCAGCTCCAAAGGGGCCCAAGAGACCCAGTACTTC.

The rearrangement uses TRBV6-1 and TRBJ2-5; 7 nucleotides match TRBD2. The V gene end was trimmed by 7 bases and the J gene end by 4 bases; junction bases not matched to a gene: 9. CDR3 size: 14 residues. Germline CDR1 MNHNS, CDR2 SASEGT. The CDR3 spells CASILRGRGETQYF. The CDR3 DNA follows: TGTGCCAGCATCTTGCGCGGGAGAGGAGAGACCCAGTACTTC.

This clone came up a few times. The V gene is TRBV2, the J gene TRBJ1-4; maybe TRBD1 (6 bases). The V and J ends lost 2 bases and 3 bases respectively, with 10 bases between them. This CDR3 comprises 15 residues. Germline V gene lookup returns CDR1 SNHLY and CDR2 FYNNEI. The CDR3 spells CASSERAGANEKLFF. The CDR3, as DNA: TGTGCCAGCAGTGAACGGGCAGGGGCTAATGAAAAACTGTTTTTT.

The chain uses TRBV19 and TRBJ2-5; the D gene is possibly TRBD2 (6 bases). Germline lookup yields CDR1 LNHDA and CDR2 SQIVND (reference sequence). The CDR3 covers 13 residues. V was clipped by 8 bases and J by 2 bases, with 12 bases between them. The CDR3 protein is CASSEGRQETQYF. The CDR3 DNA follows: TGTGCCAGTTCGGAGGGACGACAAGAGACCCAGTACTTC.